Sequencing of this T cell receptor (beta chain) was carried out in a study of blood T cell repertoires in COVID-19. In the study overall: Sites across the United States, Italy and Spain contributed samples from acute and convalescent COVID-19. Nucleic acid was either cDNA or gDNA, and it came from T cells, B-cell-depleted T cells, or PBMCs.

V lost 4 bases, J lost 0 bases, and 10 bases stayed unmatched. CDR1 and CDR2 (germline): LNHDA, SQIVND (reference sequence). The CDR3 is 19 residues long. In the source study's methods: Amplifying reference gene primers gave estimates of nucleated cell counts. Sequencing used immunoSEQ multiplex PCR; TCRdb keeps in-frame clones, though not all of them. D and trimming were read from the DNA, whereas the V and J calls and clone size are those reported in that table. The sample holds 200,000 to 250,000 clones, approximately 78% seen once. The clonotype originates from a woman younger than 35 with acute or convalescent COVID-19. The sample comprised peripheral blood. The chain uses TRBV19 and TRBJ2-4, with 12 bases lining up with TRBD2. The CDR3, as DNA: TGTGCCAGTAGTACGACTAGCGGGAGAGGGGGGGGAGCCAAAAACATTCAGTACTTC. This codes for CASSTTSGRGGGAKNIQYF.